The next 23 T cell receptor beta chains were all read from a single sample in a study of identical twins. TCRdb re-derived calls from the 5' RACE reads in MiXCR, one entry per CDR3 protein. The repertoire holds some 1,700,000 distinct CDR3 sequences, about 31% seen once, with 0.25% to 0.3% in the top ten. Source material: cord blood. All receptors come from a newborn girl in good health.

The V and J genes are TRBV10-3 and TRBJ2-7; 8 nucleotides align to TRBD1. This CDR3 is 12 amino acids long. V lost 10 bases, J lost 3 bases, and 5 bases stayed unmatched. Germline values: CDR1 ENHRY, CDR2 SYGVKD. This chain's CDR3 is CATQDRVYEQYF. The CDR3 nucleotides read TGTGCCACCCAGGACAGGGTCTACGAGCAGTACTTC.

CDR3 coding DNA: TGTGCCAGCAGTCCGGGTTTGCGAATTCCCTACGAGCAGTACTTC. It codes for CASSPGLRIPYEQYF. The V gene is TRBV12-3 or TRBV12-4, the J gene TRBJ2-7; D gene ambiguous. The CDR3 is 15 residues long. The ends were cut back, 5 bases at V and 2 bases at J, with 16 bases in the middle.

This rearrangement joins TRBV18 to TRBJ2-4; D uncertain. The CDR3 has 18 residues. Trimming left V 1 base short and J 0 bases short, with 16 bases between. Germline V gives CDR1 KGHSH, CDR2 LQKENI. The CDR3 bases are TGTGCCAGCTCACCACGGATCGGAGCTGGGGTAGCCAAAAACATTCAGTACTTC. Its translation: CASSPRIGAGVAKNIQYF.

This chain uses TRBV29-1 with TRBJ2-1; D not certain. Germline values: CDR1 SQVTM, CDR2 ANQGSEA. CDR3 size: 15 residues. The germline V and J ends were trimmed by 4 bases and 0 bases, with 13 bases remaining between them. The CDR3 here is CSVGGRRISYNEQFF. As DNA, the CDR3 is TGCAGCGTTGGAGGTCGGCGGATCTCCTACAATGAGCAGTTCTTC.

The V and J genes are TRBV29-1 and TRBJ2-1; possibly TRBD2 for D (6 bases). This CDR3 has 16 residues. The germline V gene has CDR1 SQVTM and CDR2 ANQGSEA. With 2 bases removed from V and 6 bases from J, the gap between germline ends came to 20 bases. The CDR3 nucleotides are TGCAGCGTTGAATCGATAAGGAGGGGCCTCCGCAATGAGCAGTTCTTC. Amino acid sequence: CSVESIRRGLRNEQFF.

CDR3 in DNA: TGTGCCACCGAGGCACAGGCCGGCACCGGGGAGCTGTTTTTT. Amino acids: CATEAQAGTGELFF. The chain uses TRBV24-1 and TRBJ2-2, with D maybe TRBD1 (5 bases). The length of the CDR3 is 14 residues. Trimming pared 9 bases from V and 4 bases from J, leaving 14 bases between. Germline loops: CDR1 KGHDR, CDR2 SFDVKD.

This clonotype was observed a few times. V is TRBV7-8 and J is TRBJ2-7; 12 nucleotides match TRBD2. Germline V gene lookup returns CDR1 SGHVS and CDR2 FQNEAQ. The CDR3 has 19 residues. J was trimmed by 7 bases and V by 3 bases; bases with no gene match: 19. CDR3 in amino acids: CASSFRTSGRNRGGNEQYF. For the CDR3, the DNA is TGTGCCAGCAGCTTCCGTACTAGCGGGAGGAACAGGGGGGGCAATGAGCAGTACTTC.

This clonotype was detected a few times. The CDR3 loop is CASSVDRAPQPQHF. The CDR3 DNA is TGTGCCAGCAGTGTGGACAGGGCCCCACAGCCCCAGCATTTT. The chain recombines TRBV6-4 with TRBJ1-5; 8 positions agree with TRBD1. Germline trimming cut 4 bases from V and 7 bases from J; bases unmatched to any gene: 6. CDR3 length equals 14 residues. CDR1 MRHNA and CDR2 SNTAGT come from the germline V gene.

The rearrangement links TRBV20-1 to TRBJ2-3; 8 bases line up with TRBD2. The CDR3 runs to 15 residues. The germline CDR1 and CDR2 sequences are DFQATT and SNEGSKA (reference sequence). After removal of 0 bases from V and 0 bases from J, the junction contained 2 bases not matched to a gene. DNA of the CDR3: TGCAGTGCTAGAGACGGGAGGGCTAGCACAGATACGCAGTATTTT. Protein: CSARDGRASTDTQYF.

This chain joins TRBV28 and TRBJ2-7, with 8 bases identical to TRBD1. The CDR3 has 15 residues. From germline, CDR1 is MDHEN and CDR2 SYDVKM. Trimming cost V 5 bases and J 2 bases; bases outside gene matches: 8. CDR3 DNA: TGTGCCAGCAGTGAGACAGGGGTTTCGCCCTACGAGCAGTACTTC. Translation: CASSETGVSPYEQYF.

Worth noting for this clonotype: Since a much larger clone is just one base distant, this may be a read error. This sequence joins TRBV3-1 and TRBJ2-1, with no clear D. CDR3 size: 14 residues. CDR1 is LGHDT and CDR2 is YNNKEL in the germline V gene (reference sequence). The CDR3 DNA sequence: TGTGCCAGCAGCCAAGCGGGCTCCCACAATGAGCAGTTCTTC. Its translation: CASSQAGSHNEQFF.

This clonotype was picked up a small number of times. The V gene is TRBV3-1, the J gene TRBJ2-5; 9 nucleotides match TRBD2. CDR3 length: 15 residues. Germline CDR1 LGHDT, CDR2 YNNKEL (reference sequence). After removal of 4 bases from V and 11 bases from J, the junction contained 14 bases not matched to a gene. CDR3 sequence reads: CASSLSGSNNNEQYF. CDR3 in DNA: TGTGCCAGCAGCCTTAGCGGGAGCAACAACAATGAGCAGTACTTC.

The DNA for the CDR3 is TGTGCCAGCATCCGGGACTTCGGCGAGCAGTTCTTC. This encodes CASIRDFGEQFF. The chain recombines TRBV11-2 with TRBJ2-1; tentative D call: TRBD2 (6 bases). This CDR3 is built from 12 residues. Germline V gives CDR1 SGHAT, CDR2 FQNNGV. Trimming shortened V by 7 bases and J by 10 bases, and 14 bases separated the two germline ends.

The rearrangement links TRBV7-2 to TRBJ1-2, with D unresolved. Trimming pared 3 bases from V and 13 bases from J, leaving 15 bases between. The CDR3 totals 12 residues. The germline V gene has CDR1 SGHTA and CDR2 FQGNSA. CDR3 DNA sequence: TGTGCCAGCAGCTTGGACGGGCGACGGACCACCTTC. It codes for CASSLDGRRTTF.

This clonotype appeared a few times. The gene calls are TRBV29-1 and TRBJ1-1, with D perhaps TRBD1 (5 bases). This CDR3 contains 14 residues. The V and J ends lost 4 bases and 2 bases respectively, with 14 bases between them. Germline assignment: CDR1 SQVTM and CDR2 ANQGSEA. The CDR3 DNA sequence: TGCAGCGTTGTAAGGACAAGGCTAAACACTGAAGCTTTCTTT. It encodes CSVVRTRLNTEAFF. Drawing the rest from reference TRBV29-1 and TRBJ1-1, the complete variable domain is SAVISQKPSRDICQRGTSLTIQCQVDSQVTMMFWYRQQPGQSLTLIATANQGSEATYESGFVIDKFPISRPNLTFSTLTVSNMSPEDSSIYLCSVVRTRLNTEAFFGQGTRLTVV.

CDR3 sequence reads: CASSAGLAGPLRQFF. CDR3 DNA sequence: TGTGCCAGCAGTGCGGGACTAGCGGGACCTCTCCGGCAGTTCTTC. This rearrangement joins TRBV2 to TRBJ2-1; 13 bases align to TRBD2. The CDR3 spans 15 residues. Germline V lookup: CDR1 SNHLY, CDR2 FYNNEI. The J segment lost 12 bases and the V segment lost 4 bases, leaving 9 bases of the junction unmatched.

This clonotype was seen a few times. This chain links TRBV10-3 with TRBJ1-2; TRBD1 aligns across 7 bases. Trimming took 4 bases from V and 4 from J; bases not matched to a gene: 15. Germline V gives CDR1 ENHRY, CDR2 SYGVKD. This CDR3 comprises 17 residues. DNA for the CDR3: TGTGCCATCAGTGGAGGAGGGATAGGGGGCGCTGGCTATGGCTACACCTTC. Translated: CAISGGGIGGAGYGYTF.

The chain combines TRBV7-9 with TRBJ2-5, with a weak D call TRBD2 (6 bases). Trimming removed 1 base from V and 2 bases from J, with 11 bases in between. The CDR3 has 15 residues. Germline V gene lookup returns CDR1 SEHNR and CDR2 FQNEAQ (reference sequence). Here the CDR3 DNA reads TGTGCCAGCAGCTTAGAGGGACTCCTTCAAGAGACCCAGTACTTC. Translating it yields CASSLEGLLQETQYF.

V is TRBV7-9 and J is TRBJ2-7; D perhaps matches TRBD2 (6 bases). The CDR3 has 17 amino acids. Trimming removed 0 bases from V and 0 bases from J, with 15 bases in between. Germline V gives CDR1 SEHNR, CDR2 FQNEAQ (reference sequence). The CDR3 sequence is CASSLATTRENSYEQYF. The CDR3 DNA sequence: TGTGCCAGCAGCTTAGCGACGACACGGGAGAACTCCTACGAGCAGTACTTC.

V and J are TRBV7-9 and TRBJ2-3, with D perhaps TRBD1 or TRBD2 (5 bases each). CDR3 length: 15 amino acids. Germline V CDR1 and CDR2: SEHNR, FQNEAQ (reference sequence). Trimming cost V 3 bases and J 5 bases, with 15 bases left between them. The DNA for the CDR3 is TGTGCCAGCAGCTTCCGGGACGGCCGCCTAGATACGCAGTATTTT. Translation gives CASSFRDGRLDTQYF.

This clonotype has only a few counts. V gene TRBV12-3 or TRBV12-4 combines with J gene TRBJ2-7; TRBD2 aligns across 13 bases. V gave up 5 bases and J gave up 4 bases; unmatched junction bases: 8. There are 16 residues in the CDR3. This CDR3 is CASSGGLAGAYYEQYF. The CDR3 DNA follows: TGTGCCAGCAGTGGAGGACTAGCGGGAGCCTATTACGAGCAGTACTTC.

Comments on this clonotype: Germline is not matched at one junction end, which may reflect a read error. V gene TRBV12-3 or TRBV12-4 combines with J gene TRBJ2-1; a weak D match, TRBD2 (7 bases). This CDR3 spans 17 amino acids. DNA of the CDR3: TGTGCCAGCAGTATCGTGAGGGGGGGGTATACCTACAATGAGCGGTTCTTC. Translation gives CASSIVRGGYTYNERFF.

The gene calls are TRBV20-1 and TRBJ2-3, with TRBD1 matching over 8 bases. J gave up 4 bases and V 6 bases, and 15 bases lay outside the gene matches. CDR3 length equals 16 residues. Germline V gene sequence: CDR1 DFQATT, CDR2 SNEGSKA (reference sequence). CDR3 bases: TGCAGTGCCCTCATACAAGGGGCAGGGGGCGCAGATACGCAGTATTTT. Its translation is CSALIQGAGGADTQYF.